The 18 T cell receptor beta chains listed next were all sequenced from one sample in a study of siplizumab effects on memory and regulatory T cells. Assay used: immunoSEQ multiplex PCR; TCRdb lists only in-frame clones, some missing. Counted here are about 63,000 clones, approximately 87% occurring once; the ten biggest clones make up approximately 3.8%. Source material: memory CD4+ T cells sorted from blood. These receptors were taken from a human donor in good health.

J is TRBJ2-1 and V is TRBV27, with 10 nucleotides matching TRBD2. The CDR3 extends over 15 amino acids. V trimming: 8 bases; J trimming: 8 bases; junction bases outside the gene matches: 12. The V gene's germline CDR1 is MNHEY and CDR2 SMNVEV (reference sequence). The CDR3 DNA reads as TGTGCCAGCCGAGATCAAGCGGGAGGGCCCCATGAGCAGTTCTTC. Translating it yields CASRDQAGGPHEQFF.

The gene calls are TRBV7-2 and TRBJ2-5; D remains unclear. The V gene's germline CDR1 is SGHTA and CDR2 FQGNSA. The ends were cut back, 3 bases at V and 5 bases at J, with 4 bases in the middle. The CDR3 runs to 11 residues. Here the CDR3 reads CASSFWETQYF. The CDR3 region has the DNA TGTGCCAGCAGCTTTTGGGAGACCCAGTACTTC.

The V call is TRBV6-5, the J call TRBJ2-7, with 7 bases that match TRBD1. The length of the CDR3 is 16 residues. V shed 0 bases, J shed 1 base, and the junction held 6 bases outside the gene matches. CDR1 is MNHEY, CDR2 SVGAGI, per germline. The CDR3 protein is CASSYSAQGESYEQYF. CDR3 bases: TGTGCCAGCAGTTACTCGGCGCAGGGGGAATCCTACGAGCAGTACTTC.

CDR3 sequence reads: CASSYSPIGELFF. CDR3 DNA: TGTGCCAGCAGTTACTCGCCGATCGGGGAGCTGTTTTTT. The rearrangement uses TRBV6-5 and TRBJ2-2; no reliable D call. Germline-derived CDR1 and CDR2 are MNHEY and SVGAGI. Trimming took off 0 bases at V and 7 bases at J, with 6 bases between the two ends. This CDR3 region has 13 residues.

Of note for this clone: The junction departs from the called germline gene at one end, perhaps through a read error. The chain employs TRBV7-7 and TRBJ2-1, with 14 positions matching TRBD2. This CDR3 region has 16 residues. Per germline, CDR1 SSHAT and CDR2 FNYEAQ (reference sequence). Here the CDR3 DNA reads TGTGCTAGCAGCACCGGGACTAGCGGGAGTAGTAATGAGCAGTTCTTC. Its protein is CASSTGTSGSSNEQFF.

The chain combines TRBV7-9 with TRBJ1-2, with 7 bases matching TRBD1. V trimming: 10 bases; J trimming: 6 bases; junction bases outside the gene matches: 2. The CDR3 has 10 amino acids. Germline V gene data show CDR1 as SEHNR and CDR2 as FQNEAQ (reference sequence). DNA of the CDR3: TGTGCCACACAGGGGAATGGCTACACCTTC. Amino acids: CATQGNGYTF.

The V gene is TRBV29-1, the J gene TRBJ2-3; 7 nucleotides line up with TRBD1. This CDR3 has 16 residues. Trimming took 6 bases from V and 1 from J; bases not matched to a gene: 13. CDR1 and CDR2 (germline): SQVTM, ANQGSEA. CDR3 loop: CSVLKRGRDGTDTQYF. The CDR3 region has the DNA TGCAGCGTCTTGAAAAGGGGGCGAGACGGCACAGATACGCAGTATTTT.

The rearrangement uses TRBV7-6 and TRBJ1-1; D remains unclear. Trimming took 1 base from V and 1 from J, leaving 4 bases between them. Germline values: CDR1 SGHVS, CDR2 FNYEAQ. This CDR3 has 13 amino acids. The CDR3, as DNA: TGTGCCAGCAGCTTAGACAGGAACACTGAAGCTTTCTTT. Translated, it gives CASSLDRNTEAFF.

This chain joins TRBV2 and TRBJ1-4; D possibly corresponds to TRBD1 (6 bases). With 6 bases removed from V and 5 bases from J, the gap between germline ends came to 19 bases. Germline-derived CDR1 and CDR2 are SNHLY and FYNNEI. The CDR3 is 16 residues long. CDR3 sequence: CASSTMAGQPNEKLFF. The CDR3 coding sequence is TGTGCCAGCAGCACAATGGCCGGACAGCCGAATGAAAAACTGTTTTTT.

The chain employs TRBV2 and TRBJ2-4; no reliable D call. V lost 1 base to trimming and J lost 2 bases, with 9 bases between them. The germline V gene has CDR1 SNHLY and CDR2 FYNNEI. The CDR3 sequence is 15 residues long. CDR3 sequence (DNA): TGTGCCAGCAGTGAAGGTCCGTCCCCCAAAAACATTCAGTACTTC. Translation gives CASSEGPSPKNIQYF.

Details on this clone: Distinct nucleotide sequences in the sample also encode this CDR3. The CDR3 spells CASSQDSYEQYF. CDR3 in DNA: TGCGCCAGCAGCCAAGACAGCTACGAGCAGTACTTC. The J gene is TRBJ2-7, the V gene TRBV5-1, with a weak D call TRBD1 (5 bases). The CDR3 contains 12 residues. The germline gives CDR1 SGHRS, CDR2 YFSETQ. V was trimmed by 4 bases and J by 3 bases, leaving 8 bases between them.

V gene TRBV6-1 combines with J gene TRBJ2-7; D gene unclear. The germline V and J ends were trimmed by 7 bases and 2 bases, with 6 bases remaining between them. The CDR3 totals 11 residues. The V gene's germline CDR1 is MNHNS and CDR2 SASEGT. The CDR3 loop is CASKVTYEQYF. In DNA form, the CDR3 reads TGTGCCAGCAAGGTAACCTACGAGCAGTACTTC.

This clone was detected only a few times. V and J are TRBV6-5 and TRBJ1-4; D may be TRBD1 (6 bases). Trimming stripped 4 bases from V and 7 bases from J, with 16 bases between. This CDR3 region has 15 residues. Germline CDR1 is MNHEY and CDR2 is SVGAGI. The CDR3 loop reads CASSSRQVWGEKLFF. As DNA, the CDR3 is TGTGCCAGCAGTTCCCGACAGGTTTGGGGTGAAAAACTGTTTTTT.

This chain joins TRBV19 and TRBJ1-4, with D possibly being TRBD1 (5 bases). The V end was cut by 3 bases, the J end by 3 bases, with 11 bases between. There are 15 residues in the CDR3. Germline loops: CDR1 LNHDA, CDR2 SQIVND (reference sequence). As DNA, the CDR3 is TGTGCCAGTAGTATGGGGGAGACGGCTAATGAAAAACTGTTTTTT. Amino acid sequence: CASSMGETANEKLFF.

The chain combines TRBV11-3 with TRBJ2-7; D tentatively fits TRBD1 or TRBD2 (5 bases each). Germline V CDR1 and CDR2: SGHNT, YENEEA. Trimming shortened V by 3 bases and J by 5 bases, and 11 bases separated the two germline ends. The CDR3 runs 13 residues. The CDR3 nucleotides read TGTGCCAGCAGCTTTAGGGACCACGACGAGCAGTACTTC. It yields the protein CASSFRDHDEQYF.

This sequence joins TRBV19 and TRBJ1-4; D not certain. The CDR3 spans 16 residues. V was trimmed by 5 bases and J by 7 bases, leaving 20 bases between them. The germline CDR1 and CDR2 sequences are LNHDA and SQIVND (reference sequence). The CDR3: CASSPTIVELSEKLFF. CDR3 DNA: TGTGCCAGTAGTCCCACTATAGTAGAGCTCAGTGAAAAACTGTTTTTT. The entire variable domain, with the rest obtained from reference TRBV19 and TRBJ1-4, is as follows: DGGITQSPKYLFRKEGQNVTLSCEQNLNHDAMYWYRQDPGQGLRLIYYSQIVNDFQKGDIAEGYSVSREKKESFPLTVTSAQKNPTAFYLCASSPTIVELSEKLFFGSGTQLSVL.

This clone turned up a few times. The chain employs TRBV30 and TRBJ1-2, with 7 bases matching TRBD1. The CDR3 loop spans 11 amino acids. V dropped 5 bases and J dropped 11; count of bases not matched to a gene: 8. CDR1 GTSNPN and CDR2 SVGIG come from the germline V gene (reference sequence). The CDR3 loop reads CAWADRVYYTF. CDR3 in DNA: TGTGCCTGGGCCGACAGGGTATATTACACCTTC. Complete variable domain (other parts from reference TRBV30 and TRBJ1-2): SQTIHQWPATLVQPVGSPLSLECTVEGTSNPNLYWYRQAAGRGLQLLFYSVGIGQISSEVPQNLSASRPQDRQFILSSKKLLLSDSGFYLCAWADRVYYTFGSGTRLTVV.

The rearrangement links TRBV6-7 to TRBJ1-5; D is unclear. TRBV6-7 is an ORF for which the function is uncertain. There are 15 residues in the CDR3. Trimming removed 2 bases from V and 2 bases from J, with 10 bases in between. The CDR3, as DNA: TGTGCCAGCAGTTACATAGGCCCGGGCAATCAGCCCCAGCATTTT. Translated: CASSYIGPGNQPQHF.